This TCR beta chain was recovered during a study of OX40 agonist ivuxolimab in advanced cancers. About the full investigation: Ivuxolimab, which targeted the costimulatory receptor OX40 (CD134), was an agonistic, fully human IgG2 monoclonal antibody. Intravenous ivuxolimab was administered to patients every 2 weeks at six dose levels: 0.01, 0.1, 0.3, 1.5, 3 and 10 mg/kg. Among the approximately 54 dose-escalation patients, about 20 had hepatocellular carcinoma, roughly 15 melanoma, 9 renal cell carcinoma and 9 head and neck cancer. In the dose-escalation cohort, over 65% of patients were male, and the mean age was roughly 60 years, with a range of roughly 23 to 85. Patients were allowed to have had prior anti-PD-1, anti-PD-L1 or anti-CTLA-4 therapy, and approximately 40% of the dose-escalation patients had been treated with checkpoint inhibitors. Partial responses were achieved by three dose-escalation patients, of whom one had hepatocellular carcinoma and two had cutaneous melanoma. The point of sequencing TCRbeta in the periphery was to test whether ivuxolimab changed TCR sequence diversity and drove clonal T-cell expansion. The paper covers the monotherapy dose-escalation part of the phase I ivuxolimab trial, which included N ≈ 50 patients. General findings and caveats noted by the study authors: Partial responders in the 0.1-3.0 mg/kg groups had among the lowest normalized peripheral clonal expansion, especially among CD8+ T cells. Clonal expansion of both CD4+ and CD8+ blood T cells was observed from baseline to week 6 at doses 0.1 to 3.0 mg/kg. The antigen specificity of the peripheral T cells that underwent clonal expansion was not determined. Low levels of normalized T-cell clonal expansion were also shown by some nonresponding patients. On average, CD8+ T cells showed more expanded clones than CD4+ T cells after ivuxolimab.

The germline V gene supplies CDR1 MDHEN and CDR2 SYDVKM. The CDR3 sequence holds 18 residues, the cysteine and phenylalanine included. Kept here is only the CDR3 DNA, which spans 54 bases and is read in frame from base 1. Cut back by 3 bases and 0 bases, the V and J ends lie 18 bases apart. With regard to this clone: This receptor's antigen is unknown. No quality values exist for individual bases; no much larger clone is one base distant.

Genomic DNA was isolated from the sorted cells so that the TCRbeta CDR3 region could be sequenced. The immunoSEQ Assay was used to sequence the TCRbeta CDR3 regions. TCRdb obtained this table from immuneACCESS and retained in-frame rearrangements with V and J assigned. These tables miss some clones; where compared with another copy, unresolved V genes account for less than half of the shortfall, and the remainder is unexplained. Within this sample are more than 20,000 clones, with around 84% of them counted one time only. The ten largest clones capture 25% to 30% of the sample. The trial excluded patients who had a history of autoimmune disease or were on systemic immunosuppression. Peripheral blood for TCR sequencing was drawn from every dose cohort at baseline, at cycle 4 day 1 and at cycle 7 day 1. Samples came from an open-label, multicenter, first-in-human phase I dose-escalation trial of ivuxolimab. Adults with locally advanced or metastatic melanoma, renal cell carcinoma, hepatocellular carcinoma or head and neck squamous cell carcinoma were enrolled in the trial. CD4+ and CD8+ T cells were sorted separately from peripheral blood before TCR sequencing.

Sequenced here: CD4+ or CD8+ T cells sorted from blood, sampled in a trial of the OX40 agonist ivuxolimab. The chain is encoded by TRBV28 joined to TRBJ2-1; the D region is possibly TRBD1 or TRBD2, each matching across 8 bases. This receptor was obtained from an adult with an advanced solid tumor such as melanoma, head and neck, liver or kidney cancer. Read as DNA, the sequence is TGTGCCAGCAGTTTCCCAAGGACAGGGACTAGCTCCTACAATGAGCAGTTCTTC. Translated, this is CASSFPRTGTSSYNEQFF. The reference TRBV28 and TRBJ2-1 proteins fill in what lies around the CDR3, so the full variable domain reads DVKVTQSSRYLVKRTGEKVFLECVQDMDHENMFWYRQDPGLGLRLIYFSYDVKMKEKGDIPEGYSVSREKKERFSLILESASTNQTSMYLCASSFPRTGTSSYNEQFFGPGTRLTVL.